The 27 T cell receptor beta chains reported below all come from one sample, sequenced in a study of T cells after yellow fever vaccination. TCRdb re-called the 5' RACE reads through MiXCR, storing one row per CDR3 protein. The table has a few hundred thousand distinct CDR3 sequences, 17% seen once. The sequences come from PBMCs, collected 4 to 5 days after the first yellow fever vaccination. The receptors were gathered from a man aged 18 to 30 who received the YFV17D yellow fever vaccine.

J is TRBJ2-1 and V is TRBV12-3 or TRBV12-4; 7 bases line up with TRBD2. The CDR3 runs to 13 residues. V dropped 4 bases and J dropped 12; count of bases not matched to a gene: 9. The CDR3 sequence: CASSSFMGRVQFF. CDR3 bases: TGTGCCAGCAGTTCATTTATGGGGAGGGTGCAGTTCTTC.

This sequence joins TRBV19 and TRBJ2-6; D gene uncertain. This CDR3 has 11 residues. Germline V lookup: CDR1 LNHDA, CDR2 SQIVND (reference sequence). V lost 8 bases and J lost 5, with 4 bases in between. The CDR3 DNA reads TGTGCCAGTGTCTGGGCCAACGTCCTGACTTTC. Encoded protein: CASVWANVLTF. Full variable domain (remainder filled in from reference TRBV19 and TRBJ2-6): DGGITQSPKYLFRKEGQNVTLSCEQNLNHDAMYWYRQDPGQGLRLIYYSQIVNDFQKGDIAEGYSVSREKKESFPLTVTSAQKNPTAFYLCASVWANVLTFGAGSRLTVL.

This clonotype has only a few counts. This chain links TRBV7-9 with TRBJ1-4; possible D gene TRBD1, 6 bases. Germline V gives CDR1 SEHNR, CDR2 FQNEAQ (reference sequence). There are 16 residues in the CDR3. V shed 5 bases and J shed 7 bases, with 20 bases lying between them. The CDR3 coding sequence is TGTGCCAGCAGCAGTTTTAAAGCGGGACACCTTGAAAAACTGTTTTTT. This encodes CASSSFKAGHLEKLFF.

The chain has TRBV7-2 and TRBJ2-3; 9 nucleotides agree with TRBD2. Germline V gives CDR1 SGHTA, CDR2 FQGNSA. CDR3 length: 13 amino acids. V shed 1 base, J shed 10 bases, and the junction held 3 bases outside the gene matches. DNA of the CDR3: TGTGCCAGCAGCTTAGAGGTAGCGGGGGCGCAGTATTTT. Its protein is CASSLEVAGAQYF. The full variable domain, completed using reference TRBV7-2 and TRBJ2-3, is GAGVSQSPSNKVTEKGKDVELRCDPISGHTALYWYRQSLGQGLEFLIYFQGNSAPDKSGLPSDRFSAERTGGSVSTLTIQRTQQEDSAVYLCASSLEVAGAQYFGPGTRLTVL.

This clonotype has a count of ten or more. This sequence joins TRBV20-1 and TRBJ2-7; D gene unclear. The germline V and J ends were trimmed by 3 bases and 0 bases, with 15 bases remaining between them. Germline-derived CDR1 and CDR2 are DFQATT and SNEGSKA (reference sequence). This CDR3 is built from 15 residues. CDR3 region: CSASLLKHSSYEQYF. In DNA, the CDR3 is TGCAGTGCTAGCCTACTGAAGCATAGCTCCTACGAGCAGTACTTC.

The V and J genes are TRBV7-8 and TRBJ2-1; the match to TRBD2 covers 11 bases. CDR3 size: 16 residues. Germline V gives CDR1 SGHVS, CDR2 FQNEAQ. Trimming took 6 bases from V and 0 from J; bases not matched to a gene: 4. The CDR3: CASRISGGASYNEQFF. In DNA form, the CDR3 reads TGTGCCAGCAGAATTAGCGGGGGGGCCTCCTACAATGAGCAGTTCTTC.

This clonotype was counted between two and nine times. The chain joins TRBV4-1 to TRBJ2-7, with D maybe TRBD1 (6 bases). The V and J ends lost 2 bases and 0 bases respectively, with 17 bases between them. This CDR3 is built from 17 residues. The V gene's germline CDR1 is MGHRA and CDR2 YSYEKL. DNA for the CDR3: TGCGCCAGCAGCCAATTCCCACAGGGTGGAAACTCCTACGAGCAGTACTTC. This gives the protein CASSQFPQGGNSYEQYF.

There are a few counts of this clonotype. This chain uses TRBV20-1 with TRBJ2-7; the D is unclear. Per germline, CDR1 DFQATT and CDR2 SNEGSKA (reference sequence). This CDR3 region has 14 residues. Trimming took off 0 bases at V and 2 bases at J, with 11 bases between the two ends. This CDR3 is CSARDTDRAYEQYF. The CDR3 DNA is TGCAGTGCTAGAGACACGGACCGTGCCTACGAGCAGTACTTC.

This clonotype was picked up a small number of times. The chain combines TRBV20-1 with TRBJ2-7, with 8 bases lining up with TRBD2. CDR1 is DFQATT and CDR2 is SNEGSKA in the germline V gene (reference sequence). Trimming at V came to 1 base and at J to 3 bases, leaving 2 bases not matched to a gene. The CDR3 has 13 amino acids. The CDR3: CSARAAGVYEQYV. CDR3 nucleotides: TGCAGTGCTAGAGCAGCGGGGGTCTACGAGCAGTACGTC.

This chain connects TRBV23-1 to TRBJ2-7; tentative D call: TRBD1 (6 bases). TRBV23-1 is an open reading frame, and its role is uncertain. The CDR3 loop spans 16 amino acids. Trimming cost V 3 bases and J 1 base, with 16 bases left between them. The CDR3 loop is CASSHPAQGPSYEQYF. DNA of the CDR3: TGCGCCAGCAGTCACCCAGCACAGGGTCCTTCCTACGAGCAGTACTTC.

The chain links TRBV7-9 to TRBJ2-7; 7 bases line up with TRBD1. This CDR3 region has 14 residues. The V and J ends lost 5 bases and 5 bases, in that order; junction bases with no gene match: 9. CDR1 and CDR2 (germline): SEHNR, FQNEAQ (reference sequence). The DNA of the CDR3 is TGTGCCAGCAGCCTTAGACAGGGTCAAGACGAGCAGTACTTC. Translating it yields CASSLRQGQDEQYF.

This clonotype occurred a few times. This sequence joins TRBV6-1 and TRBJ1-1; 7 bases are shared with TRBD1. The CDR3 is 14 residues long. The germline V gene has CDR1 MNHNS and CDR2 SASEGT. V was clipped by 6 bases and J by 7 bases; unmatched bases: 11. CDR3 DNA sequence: TGTGCCAGCAGACACCGACAGGGAGAAATTGAAGCTTTCTTT. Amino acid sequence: CASRHRQGEIEAFF.

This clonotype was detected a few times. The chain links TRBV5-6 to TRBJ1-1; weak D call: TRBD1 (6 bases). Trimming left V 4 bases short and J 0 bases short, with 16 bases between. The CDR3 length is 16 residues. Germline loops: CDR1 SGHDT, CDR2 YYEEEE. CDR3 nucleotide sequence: TGTGCCAGCAGCCCGATCGTTGGACAGCTGAACACTGAAGCTTTCTTT. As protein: CASSPIVGQLNTEAFF.

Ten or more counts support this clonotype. CDR3 loop: CASSQGASGELFF. The CDR3 DNA is TGCGCCAGCTCACAGGGGGCATCGGGGGAGCTGTTTTTT. V is TRBV10-2 and J is TRBJ2-2; the match to TRBD1 covers 9 bases. CDR1 and CDR2 (germline): WSHSY, SAAADI. V trimming: 8 bases; J trimming: 8 bases; junction bases outside the gene matches: 6. The CDR3 is made up of 13 amino acids.

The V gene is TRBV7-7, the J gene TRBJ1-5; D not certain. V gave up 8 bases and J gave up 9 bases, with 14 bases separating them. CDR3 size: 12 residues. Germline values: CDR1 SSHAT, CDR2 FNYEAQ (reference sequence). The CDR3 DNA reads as TGTGCCAGCCTGTACACGATTGGGCCCCAGCATTTT. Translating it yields CASLYTIGPQHF.

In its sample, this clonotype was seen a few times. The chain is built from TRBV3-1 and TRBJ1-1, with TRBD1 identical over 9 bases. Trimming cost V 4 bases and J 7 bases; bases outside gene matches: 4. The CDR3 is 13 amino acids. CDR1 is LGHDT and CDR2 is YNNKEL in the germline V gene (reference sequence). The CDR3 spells CASSPTGGGEAFF. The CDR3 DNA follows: TGTGCCAGCAGCCCGACAGGGGGAGGTGAAGCTTTCTTT.

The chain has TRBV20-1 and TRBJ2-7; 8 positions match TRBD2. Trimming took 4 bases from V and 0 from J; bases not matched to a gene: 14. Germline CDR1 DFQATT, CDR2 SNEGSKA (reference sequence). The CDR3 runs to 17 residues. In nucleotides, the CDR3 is TGCAGTGCTAAGGGTAAGCCCCCCGGGGGGGGCTCCTACGAGCAGTACTTC. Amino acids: CSAKGKPPGGGSYEQYF.

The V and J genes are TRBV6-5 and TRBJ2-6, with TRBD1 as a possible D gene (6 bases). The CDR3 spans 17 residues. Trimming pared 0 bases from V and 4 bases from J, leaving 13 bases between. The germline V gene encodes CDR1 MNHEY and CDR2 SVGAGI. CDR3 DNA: TGTGCCAGCAGTTACTCCCTGGGGGCGAGAGGGGCCAACGTCCTGACTTTC. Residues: CASSYSLGARGANVLTF.

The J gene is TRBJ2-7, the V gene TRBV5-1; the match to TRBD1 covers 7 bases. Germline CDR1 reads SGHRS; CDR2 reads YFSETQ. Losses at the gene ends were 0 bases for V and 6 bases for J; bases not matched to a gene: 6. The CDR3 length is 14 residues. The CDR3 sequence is CASSLGDSRGEQYV. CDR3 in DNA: TGCGCCAGCAGCTTGGGGGACAGCCGAGGCGAGCAGTACGTC.

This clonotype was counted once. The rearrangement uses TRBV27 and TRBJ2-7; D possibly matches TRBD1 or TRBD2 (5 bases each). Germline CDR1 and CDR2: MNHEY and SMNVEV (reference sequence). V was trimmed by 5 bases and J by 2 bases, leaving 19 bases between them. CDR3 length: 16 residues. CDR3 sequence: CASSLMSGRLPYEQYF. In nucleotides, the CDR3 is TGTGCCAGCAGTCTTATGTCGGGGCGCCTCCCCTACGAGCAGTACTTC.

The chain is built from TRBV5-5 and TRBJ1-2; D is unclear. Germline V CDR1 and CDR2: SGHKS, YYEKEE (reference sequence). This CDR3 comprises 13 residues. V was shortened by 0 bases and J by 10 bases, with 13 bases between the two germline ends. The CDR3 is CASSLGAGGDYTF. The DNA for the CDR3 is TGTGCCAGCAGCTTGGGGGCCGGTGGTGACTACACCTTC. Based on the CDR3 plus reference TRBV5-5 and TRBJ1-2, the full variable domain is DAGVTQSPTHLIKTRGQQVTLRCSPISGHKSVSWYQQVLGQGPQFIFQYYEKEERGRGNFPDRFSARQFPNYSSELNVNALLLGDSALYLCASSLGAGGDYTFGSGTRLTVV.

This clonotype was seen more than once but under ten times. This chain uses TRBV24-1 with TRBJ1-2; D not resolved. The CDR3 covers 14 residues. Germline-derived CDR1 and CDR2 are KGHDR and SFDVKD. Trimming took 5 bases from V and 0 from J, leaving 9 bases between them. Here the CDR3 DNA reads TGTGCCACCAGTGCCGCGGACTCTAACTATGGCTACACCTTC. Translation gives CATSAADSNYGYTF.

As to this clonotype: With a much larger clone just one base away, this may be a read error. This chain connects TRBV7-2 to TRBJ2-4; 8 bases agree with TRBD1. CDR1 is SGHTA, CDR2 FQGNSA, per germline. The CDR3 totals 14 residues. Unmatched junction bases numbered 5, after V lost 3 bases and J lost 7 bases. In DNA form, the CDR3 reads TGTGCCAGCAGCTTTGGACAGGGAGAGAACATTCAGTACTTC. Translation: CASSFGQGENIQYF.

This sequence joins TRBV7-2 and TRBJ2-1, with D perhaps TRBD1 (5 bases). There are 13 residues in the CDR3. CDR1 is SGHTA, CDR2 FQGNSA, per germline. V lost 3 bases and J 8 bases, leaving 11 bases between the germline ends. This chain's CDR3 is CASSFLDSHEQFF. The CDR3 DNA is TGTGCCAGCAGCTTCCTAGACAGCCATGAGCAGTTCTTC.

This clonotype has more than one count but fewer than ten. CDR3 DNA: TGCAGTGCTAGATCCGGGACAGGTCTTTCACCCCTCCACTTT. Translated, it gives CSARSGTGLSPLHF. The chain employs TRBV20-1 and TRBJ1-6, with 8 nucleotides matching TRBD1. Germline CDR1 reads DFQATT; CDR2 reads SNEGSKA (reference sequence). V gave up 2 bases and J gave up 9 bases; unmatched junction bases: 6. The CDR3 is 14 amino acids.

Here the CDR3 reads CASSLGAPPANTEAFF. In DNA, the CDR3 is TGTGCCAGCAGCTTAGGGGCCCCACCAGCGAACACTGAAGCTTTCTTT. This chain links TRBV7-9 with TRBJ1-1; no firm D call. The CDR3 extends over 16 amino acids. The germline gives CDR1 SEHNR, CDR2 FQNEAQ (reference sequence). Trimming stripped 1 base from V and 1 base from J, with 13 bases between.

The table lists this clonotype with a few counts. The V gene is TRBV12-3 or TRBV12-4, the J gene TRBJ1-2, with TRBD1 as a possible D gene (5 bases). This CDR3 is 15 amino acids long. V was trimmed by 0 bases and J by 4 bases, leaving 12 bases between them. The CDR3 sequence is CASSLAGATFYGYTF. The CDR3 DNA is TGTGCCAGCAGTTTAGCCGGGGCCACCTTCTATGGCTACACCTTC.